This T cell receptor beta chain emerged from a study of blood T cell repertoires in COVID-19. Study-level background: Acute and convalescent COVID-19 specimens originated in the United States, Italy and Spain.

In the original processing: Using reference gene primer amplification, nucleated cell counts were estimated. The repertoire was sequenced with immunoSEQ multiplex PCR; TCRdb's copy has only in-frame clones and lacks some. The DNA gave D and trimming, while V, J and clone size come from that table. The table lists roughly 300,000 clones, roughly 91% of them singletons, with about 2.3% in the top ten. The CDR3 runs to 14 residues. Trimming removed 2 bases at V and 5 bases at J, with 16 bases between. Germline values: CDR1 GTSNPN, CDR2 SVGIG (reference sequence). Source material: PBMCs or T cells enriched from blood (not recorded which). This TCR was sampled from a woman aged 40 to 55 with acute COVID-19. The chain has TRBV30 and TRBJ2-7; D is perhaps TRBD1 (7 bases). CDR3 DNA: TGTGCCTGGAGTAGGGGCCAGGGGGGCAACGAGCAGTACTTC. Translation gives CAWSRGQGGNEQYF.